A single sample gave rise to the 28 T cell receptor beta chains below, sequenced in a study of control samples from healthy donors and cancer patients. Produced via immunoSEQ multiplex PCR; TCRdb's table is partial and in-frame only. This table has under 150,000 clones, about 89% appearing once. Sequenced material: blood. Every receptor here comes from a man in his thirties or forties in good health.

J is TRBJ1-2 and V is TRBV6-2 or TRBV6-3; 9 bases line up with TRBD1. J lost 8 bases, V lost 2 bases, and 9 bases had no gene match. The CDR3 covers 15 residues. Per germline, CDR1 MNHEY and CDR2 SVGEGT. The CDR3 here is CASSYPRTGDWGYTF. DNA of the CDR3: TGTGCCAGCAGTTACCCTCGGACAGGGGATTGGGGCTACACCTTC.

The V call is TRBV27, the J call TRBJ2-7; D ambiguous. This CDR3 has 16 amino acids. Germline CDR1 is MNHEY and CDR2 is SMNVEV (reference sequence). V was cut by 6 bases and J by 0 bases, with 18 bases left in between. In nucleotides, the CDR3 is TGTGCCAGCAGAGCGACGACAATCGCGTCCTCCTACGAGCAGTACTTC. It encodes CASRATTIASSYEQYF.

The chain employs TRBV6-2 or TRBV6-3 and TRBJ1-1; D is perhaps TRBD1 (6 bases). Looked up from germline, CDR1 is MNHEY and CDR2 is SVGEGT. This CDR3 has 14 amino acids. V lost 2 bases to trimming and J lost 7 bases, with 14 bases between them. DNA of the CDR3: TGTGCCAGCAGTTACACTCCGCAGGGGCGTGAAGCTTTCTTT. Its protein is CASSYTPQGREAFF.

The chain joins TRBV5-6 to TRBJ2-7; D uncertain. V lost 0 bases and J 7 bases, leaving 8 bases between the germline ends. Germline CDR1 is SGHDT and CDR2 is YYEEEE. This CDR3 is 12 amino acids long. The CDR3 DNA sequence: TGTGCCAGCAGCTTGGCCTCAGAAGAGCAGTACTTC. This sequence encodes CASSLASEEQYF. Using reference TRBV5-6 and TRBJ2-7 for the parts outside the CDR3, the full variable domain is DAGVTQSPTHLIKTRGQQVTLRCSPKSGHDTVSWYQQALGQGPQFIFQYYEEEERQRGNFPDRFSGHQFPNYSSELNVNALLLGDSALYLCASSLASEEQYFGPGTRLTVT.

The chain links TRBV5-5 to TRBJ1-1; D is possibly TRBD1 (6 bases). CDR1 is SGHKS and CDR2 is YYEKEE in the germline V gene (reference sequence). V lost 3 bases, J lost 4 bases, and 16 bases lay in between. The CDR3 loop spans 15 amino acids. CDR3 loop: CASSSRQALVTEAFF. The CDR3 bases are TGTGCCAGCAGCTCCCGACAGGCGCTTGTCACTGAAGCTTTCTTT.

The rearrangement uses TRBV3-1 (or the pseudogene TRBV3-2) and TRBJ2-7; D not resolved. CDR1 and CDR2 from the germline V gene are LGHDT and YNNKEL (reference sequence). The CDR3 is 11 residues long. The V and J ends lost 1 base and 9 bases respectively, with 7 bases between them. CDR3 region: CASSQGIGQYF. The CDR3 coding sequence is TGTGCCAGCAGCCAAGGAATTGGGCAGTACTTC.

The chain uses TRBV18 and TRBJ2-5; D not certain. The CDR3 extends over 12 amino acids. From germline, CDR1 is KGHSH and CDR2 LQKENI. Trimming removed 0 bases from V and 4 bases from J, with 3 bases in between. In DNA, the CDR3 is TGTGCCAGCTCACCACCTTTAGAGACCCAGTACTTC. Protein: CASSPPLETQYF.

As DNA, the CDR3 is TGTGCCAGCTCACCAGCGACAGACTCCTACGAGCAGTACTTC. Translation: CASSPATDSYEQYF. The V call is TRBV18, the J call TRBJ2-7, with D possibly matching TRBD1 (5 bases). Looked up from germline, CDR1 is KGHSH and CDR2 is LQKENI. The CDR3 length is 14 residues. V lost 2 bases, J lost 0 bases, and 8 bases lay in between.

This sequence joins TRBV27 and TRBJ2-7; 8 bases are a match to TRBD1. V was clipped by 6 bases and J by 4 bases; unmatched bases: 5. The CDR3 length is 13 residues. Germline assignment: CDR1 MNHEY and CDR2 SMNVEV (reference sequence). The CDR3 DNA reads as TGTGCCAGCAGCCAGGGGGCAGCTTACGAGCAGTACTTC. It codes for CASSQGAAYEQYF.

The chain links TRBV5-8 to TRBJ1-1; no reliable D call. The V end lost 0 bases, the J end lost 5 bases, and 14 bases lay between the germline ends. The CDR3 is 15 residues long. Germline loops: CDR1 SGHTS, CDR2 YDEGEE. The CDR3 loop reads CASSLVGARRTEAFF. The CDR3 nucleotides are TGTGCCAGCAGCTTGGTTGGAGCTCGTCGGACTGAAGCTTTCTTT.

This clone was seen more than once but under ten times. The gene calls are TRBV19 and TRBJ1-5; D unclear. Germline-derived CDR1 and CDR2 are LNHDA and SQIVND (reference sequence). This CDR3 spans 13 amino acids. Trimming pared 5 bases from V and 1 base from J, leaving 6 bases between. The CDR3 DNA sequence: TGTGCCAGTAGTGATTACAGCAATCAGCCCCAGCATTTT. Protein product: CASSDYSNQPQHF.

The chain joins TRBV7-3 to TRBJ2-5, with 8 bases that match TRBD2. The CDR3 spans 15 residues. J gave up 5 bases and V 5 bases, and 10 bases lay outside the gene matches. Germline loops: CDR1 SGHTA, CDR2 FQGTGA. CDR3 coding DNA: TGTGCCAGCAGCGCCCCGGGAGGGTCTAGGGAGACCCAGTACTTC. Translation gives CASSAPGGSRETQYF. Complete variable domain (other parts from reference TRBV7-3 and TRBJ2-5): GAGVSQTPSNKVTEKGKYVELRCDPISGHTALYWYRQSLGQGPEFLIYFQGTGAADDSGLPNDRFFAVRPEGSVSTLKIQRTERGDSAVYLCASSAPGGSRETQYFGPGTRLLVL.

The chain recombines TRBV7-8 with TRBJ1-4; TRBD1 might be the D (5 bases). CDR1 SGHVS and CDR2 FQNEAQ come from the germline V gene. Deletions cut 1 base from V and 8 bases from J, with 11 bases between. This CDR3 spans 14 amino acids. The CDR3 DNA is TGTGCCAGCAGCTTAGTTTCAAAGGGGGAAAAACTGTTTTTT. It is translated as CASSLVSKGEKLFF.

This clone is a singleton in its sample. The chain recombines TRBV3-1 (or the pseudogene TRBV3-2) with TRBJ1-1, with unresolved D. V dropped 1 base and J dropped 1 base, with 10 bases sitting between them. The CDR3 covers 15 residues. From germline, CDR1 is LGHDT and CDR2 YNNKEL (reference sequence). The CDR3 loop is CASSQGVTQNTEAFF. CDR3 coding DNA: TGTGCCAGCAGCCAAGGTGTTACACAGAACACTGAAGCTTTCTTT.

The chain employs TRBV12-3 or TRBV12-4 and TRBJ1-2; 9 nucleotides match TRBD1. The CDR3 has 13 residues. Unmatched junction bases numbered 10, after V lost 9 bases and J lost 8 bases. Here the CDR3 DNA reads TGTGCCAGTTTCGGCCGGGACAGGGTGGGCTACACCTTC. Amino acids: CASFGRDRVGYTF.

The rearrangement joins TRBV7-2 to TRBJ2-1; TRBD1 aligns across 7 bases. The CDR3 contains 16 residues. V lost 5 bases and J lost 8; bases outside the gene matches: 15. Per the germline V gene, CDR1 is SGHTA and CDR2 is FQGNSA. CDR3 DNA: TGTGCCAGCAGCGGACTTAGGACAGGCTTGAGCGATGAGCAGTTCTTC. Amino acid sequence: CASSGLRTGLSDEQFF.

V and J are TRBV7-3 and TRBJ1-2; the D gene is possibly TRBD1 (5 bases). The length of the CDR3 is 14 residues. Germline V lookup: CDR1 SGHTA, CDR2 FQGTGA. Between the trimmed V and J ends, which lost 4 bases and 8 bases, there was a span of 17 bases. The DNA for the CDR3 is TGTGCCAGCAGCTCAGGGACGTCTGGGGGAGGCTACACCTTC. Translating it yields CASSSGTSGGGYTF.

The V and J genes are TRBV24-1 and TRBJ2-2; unclear D gene. V was trimmed by 0 bases and J by 3 bases, leaving 7 bases between them. Germline CDR1 is KGHDR and CDR2 is SFDVKD. The CDR3 loop spans 15 amino acids. CDR3 protein: CATSDLQYDTGELFF. CDR3 nucleotide sequence: TGTGCCACCAGTGATTTGCAGTACGACACCGGGGAGCTGTTTTTT.

V gene TRBV29-1 combines with J gene TRBJ1-2; D uncertain. Trimming cost V 0 bases and J 5 bases, with 4 bases left between them. This CDR3 is built from 11 residues. The germline V gene has CDR1 SQVTM and CDR2 ANQGSEA. This CDR3 reads CSVEDQYGYTF. The CDR3 DNA is TGCAGCGTTGAAGATCAGTATGGCTACACCTTC.

This chain uses TRBV2 with TRBJ2-3; unclear D gene. Germline CDR1 and CDR2: SNHLY and FYNNEI. V dropped 6 bases and J dropped 0 bases, with 13 bases sitting between them. CDR3 length: 15 residues. CDR3 DNA sequence: TGTGCCAGCAGGGTGGACGCAACCAGCACAGATACGCAGTATTTT. It codes for CASRVDATSTDTQYF.

The V gene is TRBV5-8, the J gene TRBJ2-1, with D tentatively TRBD1 or TRBD2 (6 bases each). Germline CDR1 SGHTS, CDR2 YDEGEE. The CDR3 totals 16 residues. The ends were cut back, 0 bases at V and 0 bases at J, with 10 bases in the middle. The CDR3 nucleotides read TGTGCCAGCAGCTTGGCCGAGGGGGGCTCCTACAATGAGCAGTTCTTC. As protein: CASSLAEGGSYNEQFF. The complete variable domain, with remaining parts taken from reference TRBV5-8 and TRBJ2-1, reads EAGVTQSPTHLIKTRGQQATLRCSPISGHTSVYWYQQALGLGLQFLLWYDEGEERNRGNFPPRFSGRQFPNYSSELNVNALELEDSALYLCASSLAEGGSYNEQFFGPGTRLTVL.

V and J are TRBV7-2 and TRBJ1-1, with D possibly matching TRBD1 (5 bases). From germline, CDR1 is SGHTA and CDR2 FQGNSA. CDR3 length: 14 amino acids. Trimming took off 6 bases at V and 0 bases at J, with 11 bases between the two ends. CDR3 residues: CASSLEQVNTEAFF. CDR3 coding DNA: TGTGCCAGCAGTCTGGAACAGGTGAACACTGAAGCTTTCTTT.

This clone was detected only once. V is TRBV9 and J is TRBJ1-1; TRBD1 matches 10 bases. This CDR3 is built from 15 residues. The germline V gene encodes CDR1 SGDLS and CDR2 YYNGEE. V was clipped by 3 bases and J by 4 bases; unmatched bases: 6. The CDR3 region has the DNA TGTGCCAGCAGCGCAAGGGGACAGGGGCTCACTGAAGCTTTCTTT. Translation gives CASSARGQGLTEAFF.

Remarks on this clone: Its ends do not fully match the called genes, so a read error is possible. This rearrangement joins TRBV4-3 to TRBJ2-3; D tentatively fits TRBD1 or TRBD2 (5 bases each). Germline loops: CDR1 LGHNA, CDR2 YSLEER. CDR3 length equals 12 residues. CDR3 residues: CASSHPGTESHF. The CDR3 bases are TGCGCCAGCAGCCACCCCGGGACCGAGTCTCATTTT.

V is TRBV12-5 and J is TRBJ1-1; D ambiguous. Looked up from germline, CDR1 is LGHNT and CDR2 is FRNRAP. CDR3 length: 11 amino acids. Between the trimmed V and J ends, which lost 5 bases and 5 bases, there was a span of 6 bases. The DNA of the CDR3 is TGTGCTAGTGGTGGGGAGACTGAAGCTTTCTTT. Translation: CASGGETEAFF.

J is TRBJ1-4 and V is TRBV7-6; D is uncertain. V was clipped by 0 bases and J by 1 base, with 9 bases between them. The CDR3 is 16 residues long. The germline gives CDR1 SGHVS, CDR2 FNYEAQ. The DNA of the CDR3 is TGTGCCAGCAGCTTAGCGTACGGTAGAACTAATGAAAAACTGTTTTTT. Residues: CASSLAYGRTNEKLFF.

This chain uses TRBV7-9 with TRBJ1-1, with D possibly TRBD1 on 5 matching bases. Trimming left V 5 bases short and J 1 base short, with 14 bases between. Germline V gives CDR1 SEHNR, CDR2 FQNEAQ (reference sequence). The CDR3 spans 15 residues. The CDR3 bases are TGTGCCAGCAGCCACCTCGAAACAGGGAACACTGAAGCTTTCTTT. This gives the protein CASSHLETGNTEAFF. Full variable domain (missing parts from reference TRBV7-9 and TRBJ1-1): DTGVSQNPRHKITKRGQNVTFRCDPISEHNRLYWYRQTLGQGPEFLTYFQNEAQLEKSRLLSDRFSAERPKGSFSTLEIQRTEQGDSAMYLCASSHLETGNTEAFFGQGTRLTVV.

The V and J genes are TRBV7-8 and TRBJ2-2, with D perhaps being TRBD1 or TRBD2 (5 bases each). Germline CDR1 SGHVS, CDR2 FQNEAQ. Trimming removed 5 bases from V and 6 bases from J, with 16 bases in between. The CDR3 totals 15 residues. The CDR3 reads CASSPGASFPGELFF. In DNA form, the CDR3 reads TGTGCCAGCAGCCCCGGGGCTAGTTTTCCCGGGGAGCTGTTTTTT.